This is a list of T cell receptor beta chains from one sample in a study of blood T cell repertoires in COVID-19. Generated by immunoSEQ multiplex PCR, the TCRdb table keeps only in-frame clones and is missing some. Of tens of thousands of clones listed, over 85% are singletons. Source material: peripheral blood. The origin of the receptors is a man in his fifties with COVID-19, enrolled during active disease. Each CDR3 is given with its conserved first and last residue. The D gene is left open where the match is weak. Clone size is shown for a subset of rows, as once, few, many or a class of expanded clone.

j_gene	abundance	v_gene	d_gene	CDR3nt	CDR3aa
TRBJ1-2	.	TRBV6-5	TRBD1	TGTGCCAGCAGTCCGGACAGGGTTGATGGCTACACCTTC	CASSPDRVDGYTF
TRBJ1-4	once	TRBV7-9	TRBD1	TGTGCCAGCAGCCCGGCCCCGCGGGACAGGGCGGAAAAACTGTTTTTT	CASSPAPRDRAEKLFF
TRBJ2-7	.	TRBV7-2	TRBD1	TGTGCCAGCAGCTCGACAGGGGCGAACTCCTACGAGCAGTACTTC	CASSSTGANSYEQYF
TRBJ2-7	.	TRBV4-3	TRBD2	TGCGCCAGCAGCCAGCTAGCGGGAGCCAGCGAGCAGTACTTC	CASSQLAGASEQYF
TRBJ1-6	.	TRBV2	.	TGTGCCAGCAGTCAGGCCCCTTATTCACCCCTCCACTTT	CASSQAPYSPLHF
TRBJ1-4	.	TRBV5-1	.	TGCGCCAGCAGCCCCCGGGTCGCAAAGGAAGAAAAACTGTTTTTT	CASSPRVAKEEKLFF
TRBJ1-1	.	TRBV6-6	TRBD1	TGTGCCAGCATATACAGGGGGATGAACACTGAAGCTTTCTTT	CASIYRGMNTEAFF
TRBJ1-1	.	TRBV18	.	TGTGCCAGCTCACCAAGCCGGCAGGACACTGAAGCTTTCTTT	CASSPSRQDTEAFF
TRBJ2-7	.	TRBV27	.	TGTGCCAGCAGTTTAACAGGGTCCTACGAGCAGTACTTC	CASSLTGSYEQYF
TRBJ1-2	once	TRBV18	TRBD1	TGTGCCAGCTCACCACAGGGGGCTCAGCACTATGGCTACACCTTC	CASSPQGAQHYGYTF
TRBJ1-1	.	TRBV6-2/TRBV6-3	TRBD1	TGTGCCAGCAGTCGGGACAGGGGGAACACTGAAGCTTTCTTT	CASSRDRGNTEAFF
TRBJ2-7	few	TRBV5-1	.	TGCGCCAGCAGCTTGAGGGGAGGCTACGAGCAGTACTTC	CASSLRGGYEQYF